Only one count was recorded for the clone carrying this TCR beta chain. This record belongs to a study of shared clonotypes between healthy human individuals. The table came from immunoSEQ multiplex PCR; TCRdb's copy has only in-frame clones and leaves some out. The repertoire holds a few million clones, over 90% seen once, with about 0.41% in the top ten. The CDR3 extends over 12 amino acids. CDR1 is MDHEN, CDR2 SYDVKM, per germline. V was shortened by 6 bases and J by 8 bases, with 14 bases between the two germline ends. The chain links TRBV28 to TRBJ2-7; possible D gene TRBD2, 5 bases. Sequenced material: naive CD4+ T cells from PBMCs. Noted subset: CD45RA+ positively selected. This receptor was obtained from a man younger than 35 in good health. Some clones in this sample may be carry-over from other donors' samples. The chain's CDR3 is CASSRLTGKQYF. CDR3 sequence (DNA): TGTGCCAGCAGCAGGCTTACGGGGAAGCAGTACTTC.